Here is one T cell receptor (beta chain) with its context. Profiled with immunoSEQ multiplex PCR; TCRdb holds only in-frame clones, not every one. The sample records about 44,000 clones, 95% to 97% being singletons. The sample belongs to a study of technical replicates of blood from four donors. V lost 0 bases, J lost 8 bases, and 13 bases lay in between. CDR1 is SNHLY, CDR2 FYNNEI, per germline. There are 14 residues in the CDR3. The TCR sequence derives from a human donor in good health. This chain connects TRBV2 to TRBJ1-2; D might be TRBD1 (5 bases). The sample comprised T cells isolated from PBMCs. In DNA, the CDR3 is TGTGCCAGCAGTGAAGCGTCAGGGCCTTTGGGCTACACCTTC. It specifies CASSEASGPLGYTF.